These T cell receptor beta chains were read from a single sample in a study of regulatory T cells in long-lasting Graves disease. TCRdb re-called the multiplex PCR reads through MiXCR, storing one row per CDR3 protein. The data show 510,000 or so distinct CDR3 sequences, around 13% seen once. Another study also made use of these data, one on T cells in Graves' hyperthyroidism and ophthalmopathy.

This specimen consisted of peripheral blood mononuclear cells (PBMCs), obtained at new diagnosis, from a patient treated with antithyroid drugs. These receptors originate from a woman in her twenties or thirties with Graves disease. Each CDR3 is given without its conserved first and last residue. The order of the fields is V gene, D gene, CDR3 protein. The D gene is left open where the match is weak.

TRBV12-3/TRBV12-4 | - | ASSTPPDEQF
TRBV29-1 | - | SVETFHGGTEAF
TRBV20-1 | - | SARDFYEQY
TRBV2 | - | ASRKQGINSPLH
TRBV20-1 | - | SARDKSGPPYNEQF
TRBV19 | - | ASSTSSGTKNTEAF
TRBV12-3/TRBV12-4 | TRBD2 | ASSDQGGLAGGNEQF
TRBV2 | TRBD1 | ASSEGRGRGKAF
TRBV15 | - | ATSVRTSSYNEQF
TRBV16 | - | ASSPPGRFYEQY
TRBV6-2/TRBV6-3 | - | ASSYSGTRSNEKLF
TRBV18 | - | ASSPSRAAGNTIY
TRBV5-5 | - | ASSFRSSSYNEQF
TRBV6-2/TRBV6-3 | - | ASSYPPSMSNEKLF